Shown below are 8 T cell receptor beta chains from a single sample sequenced in a study of blood T cell repertoires in COVID-19. Profiling relied on immunoSEQ multiplex PCR, and the TCRdb table lists in-frame clones only, not all of them. The table has around 190,000 clones, about four fifths seen once. The material sequenced was peripheral blood. The origin of the receptors is a man aged 60 to 75 with acute or convalescent COVID-19.

This clone was found once. V gene TRBV4-1 combines with J gene TRBJ2-1, with unresolved D. The germline V gene has CDR1 MGHRA and CDR2 YSYEKL. This CDR3 spans 17 amino acids. The V gene lost 5 bases and the J gene lost 4 bases, with 21 bases spanning the gap. The CDR3, as DNA: TGCGCCAGCAGCGACCCAGGCCTCCGACGACCGTACAATGAGCAGTTCTTC. Protein sequence: CASSDPGLRRPYNEQFF.

The V call is TRBV7-2, the J call TRBJ2-6; D may be TRBD1 (5 bases). This CDR3 has 17 amino acids. Germline CDR1 and CDR2: SGHTA and FQGNSA. Trimming removed 7 bases from V and 0 bases from J, with 16 bases in between. The CDR3 loop reads CASTQRRRVSGANVLTF. The DNA of the CDR3 is TGTGCCAGCACCCAACGGCGCAGGGTCTCTGGGGCCAACGTCCTGACTTTC.

The sample holds one count of this clone. The gene calls are TRBV6-7 and TRBJ2-2; D may be TRBD2 (5 bases). Being an ORF, TRBV6-7 has a function that is uncertain. V was pared by 6 bases and J by 5 bases, with 19 bases between. CDR3 length: 16 amino acids. This CDR3 is CASRPYVEGGTGELFF. Written as DNA, the CDR3 is TGTGCCAGCAGACCCTACGTCGAGGGTGGGACCGGGGAGCTGTTTTTT.

The chain has TRBV7-8 and TRBJ1-5, with D possibly matching TRBD1 (5 bases). CDR1 is SGHVS, CDR2 FQNEAQ, per germline. This CDR3 is 15 amino acids long. The ends were cut back, 1 base at V and 4 bases at J, with 11 bases in the middle. CDR3 protein: CASSLDRLSNQPQHF. CDR3 in DNA: TGTGCCAGCAGCTTAGACAGGCTATCTAATCAGCCCCAGCATTTT.

The V gene is TRBV18, the J gene TRBJ2-2, with D tentatively TRBD2 (5 bases). The CDR3 extends over 15 amino acids. Germline V gene data show CDR1 as KGHSH and CDR2 as LQKENI. V was cut by 3 bases and J by 2 bases, with 10 bases left in between. The CDR3 DNA reads as TGTGCCAGCTCACCGAGAGGGAGCAACACCGGGGAGCTGTTTTTT. Its translation is CASSPRGSNTGELFF.

The gene calls are TRBV14 and TRBJ1-3; the D is unclear. Germline CDR1 is SGHDN and CDR2 is FVKESK. Deletions cut 0 bases from V and 0 bases from J, with 9 bases between. CDR3 length: 16 residues. Here the CDR3 DNA reads TGTGCCAGCAGCCAAGATCTAAGGAGCTCTGGAAACACCATATATTTT. This gives the protein CASSQDLRSSGNTIYF.

Turning to this clone: The sample contains more than one DNA sequence encoding this CDR3. This chain connects TRBV10-3 to TRBJ1-2, with 9 bases lining up with TRBD1. Germline lookup yields CDR1 ENHRY and CDR2 SYGVKD. V shed 4 bases and J 1 base; nucleotides not matched to a gene: 1. The CDR3 is 14 residues long. This CDR3 is CAISGTGVNYGYTF. The DNA for the CDR3 is TGTGCCATCAGTGGGACAGGGGTTAACTATGGCTACACCTTC.

The chain joins TRBV5-4 to TRBJ2-7; 16 nucleotides agree with TRBD2. The CDR3 length is 15 residues. V lost 3 bases to trimming and J lost 10 bases; unmatched junction nucleotides: 7. From germline, CDR1 is SGHNT and CDR2 YYREEE (reference sequence). DNA for the CDR3: TGTGCCAGCAGCTCCGGGACTAGCGGGAGGGCCTCTCAGTACTTC. Translated, it gives CASSSGTSGRASQYF.